This T cell receptor (beta chain) was sequenced in a study of spatial heterogeneity in lung cancer. Study-level background: A unique TCR and UMI combination showed up more than ten times in raw reads, on average.

Stated time point: sample taken at primary tumor resection. Sequencing of whole RNA from tumor, nontumor lung or frozen PBMC involved no sorting. The donor population consisted of approximately 70 patients with untreated, early-stage non-small cell lung cancer. This clonotype is labeled medium-sized (0.01 to 0.1%). The V and J ends lost 1 base and 0 bases respectively, with 12 bases between them. This CDR3 spans 16 amino acids. Every TCR cDNA molecule bore its own unique molecular identifier. TCRdb used MiXCR to reprocess the 5' RACE reads, holding one entry per CDR3 protein. The table includes some 11,000 distinct CDR3 sequences, 8.6% detected once.

This sequence joins TRBV12-3 or TRBV12-4 and TRBJ2-5; D is uncertain. This receptor was identified in a male donor with early-stage non-small cell lung cancer. This specimen was PBMCs, taken at surgery. In nucleotides, the CDR3 is TGTGCCAGCAGTTTAGATCCCACGATGTACCAAGAGACCCAGTACTTC. It specifies CASSLDPTMYQETQYF.